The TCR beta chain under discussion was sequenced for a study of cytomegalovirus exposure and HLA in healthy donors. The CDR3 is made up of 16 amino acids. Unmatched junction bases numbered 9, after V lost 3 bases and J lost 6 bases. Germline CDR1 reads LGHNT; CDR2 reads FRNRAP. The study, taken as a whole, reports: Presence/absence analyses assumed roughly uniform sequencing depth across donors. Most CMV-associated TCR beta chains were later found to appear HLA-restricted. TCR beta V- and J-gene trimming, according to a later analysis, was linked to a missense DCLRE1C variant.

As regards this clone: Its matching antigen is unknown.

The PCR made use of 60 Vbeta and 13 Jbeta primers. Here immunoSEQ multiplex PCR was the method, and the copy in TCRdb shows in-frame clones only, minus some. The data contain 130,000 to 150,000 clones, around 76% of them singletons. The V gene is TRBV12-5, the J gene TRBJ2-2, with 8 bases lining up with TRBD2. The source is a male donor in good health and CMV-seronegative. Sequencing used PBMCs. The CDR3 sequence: CASGFSGGALSGELFF. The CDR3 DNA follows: TGTGCTAGTGGTTTCTCGGGGGGGGCGCTTTCCGGGGAGCTGTTTTTT.